These T cell receptor beta chains were read from a single sample in a study of tumor-infiltrating lymphocytes in oesophageal squamous cell carcinoma. Each CDR3 protein gets one entry after TCRdb re-called the PCR reads with MiXCR. The profile shows about 10,000 distinct CDR3 sequences, roughly three fifths of them singletons. The sample taken for sequencing was esophageal tumor tissue. The source of these receptors is a female donor with esophageal squamous cell carcinoma. Each CDR3 is given with its conserved first and last residue. A D gene is named only where the DNA matches it firmly. Clone size is stated in some rows and not others, as once, few, many or a class when expanded.

>TRBD2|TRBJ2-5|NA|TRBV7-2
TGTGCCAGCACCATTTCCCGGGAGGAAAAGACCCAGTACTTC
CASTISREEKTQYF
>NA|TRBJ1-1|NA|TRBV11-2
TGTGCCAGCAGCCTCGGACTAGCGGGAGATCAAGAGACCCAGTACTTT
CASSLGLAGDQETQYF
>TRBD1|TRBJ1-1|many|TRBV19
TGTGCCAGTACCTCCCCGGACAGGGGGCTCGGGGAAGCTTTCTTT
CASTSPDRGLGEAFF
>NA|TRBJ2-4|NA|TRBV6-1
TGTGCCAGCATGCTACAGGGAGGGTCCAAAAACATTCAGTACTTC
CASMLQGGSKNIQYF
>NA|TRBJ2-3|NA|TRBV7-2
TGTGCCAGCAGCCCAGCGCTGGGTGAGGCCCCTACGCAGTATTTT
CASSPALGEAPTQYF
>TRBD2|TRBJ2-5|once|TRBV27
TGTGCCAGCAGTGAGGGGACTAGCGGGACAGGGACCCAGTACTTC
CASSEGTSGTGTQYF
>NA|TRBJ2-1|NA|TRBV7-2
TGTGCCAGCAGCATTGGACTACATAACAATGAGCAGTTCTTC
CASSIGLHNNEQFF
>TRBD1|TRBJ2-1|NA|TRBV7-3
TGTGCCAGCAGCCTCGACAGGGCAGAGCAGTTCTTC
CASSLDRAEQFF
>TRBD2|TRBJ2-1|NA|TRBV24-1
TGTGCCACCAGTGCCGGGACTAGCCAAAATGAGCAGTTCTTC
CATSAGTSQNEQFF
>NA|TRBJ2-2|NA|TRBV19
TGTGCCAGTAGTAAAGACCGGGGGTCGGGAAGGGAGCTGTTTTTT
CASSKDRGSGRELFF
>NA|TRBJ2-1|NA|TRBV7-8
TGTGCCAGCAGCTTAAAAAGGCTAGTGACTAACAATGAGCAGTTCTTC
CASSLKRLVTNNEQFF
>NA|TRBJ1-2|NA|TRBV6-6
TGTGCCAGCAGTTACTCGATGGGACCCGGGGGCTATGGCTACACCTTC
CASSYSMGPGGYGYTF
>NA|TRBJ2-2|medium-sized|TRBV6-2/TRBV6-3
TGTGCCAGCGGCTCCCCTAGGTTGGAGCTGTTTTTT
CASGSPRLELFF
>NA|TRBJ2-7|hyperexpanded|TRBV7-2
TGTGCCAGCAGCCTGGCAAGCTCCTACGAGCAGTACTTC
CASSLASSYEQYF
>NA|TRBJ2-7|NA|TRBV7-8
TGTGCCAGCAGCCAGCAGGTTCCCCGGGACTCCTACGAGCAGTACTTC
CASSQQVPRDSYEQYF
>NA|TRBJ2-1|NA|TRBV7-2
TGTGCCAGCAGCTCAGGCTCCTACAATGAGCAGTTCTTC
CASSSGSYNEQFF
>NA|TRBJ2-1|few|TRBV24-1
TGTGCCACCAGTGAGCGGGCCCCCATGGGTGAGCAGTTCTTC
CATSERAPMGEQFF
>NA|TRBJ1-2|NA|TRBV6-1
TGTGCCAGCAGTAGAGTCCTACAGGGTAACTATGGCTACACCTTC
CASSRVLQGNYGYTF
>NA|TRBJ2-6|NA|TRBV4-1
TGCGCCAGCAGCCAAGTTCGAACTTCTGGGGCCAACGTCCTGACTTTC
CASSQVRTSGANVLTF
>NA|TRBJ2-7|once|TRBV12-3/TRBV12-4
TGTGCCAGCAGCGTGACAGCATCCTACGAGCAGTACTTC
CASSVTASYEQYF
>TRBD2|TRBJ2-5|NA|TRBV19
TGTGCCAAGGTCAAAGGTAAACTGAGCGGGAGAATCCGCCAAGAGACCCAGTACTTC
CAKVKGKLSGRIRQETQYF
>TRBD2|TRBJ2-1|NA|TRBV7-2
TGTGCCAGCAGCCTAAGGACTAGCGGGGGTAGGGATGAGCAGTTCTTC
CASSLRTSGGRDEQFF
>NA|TRBJ2-1|NA|TRBV28
TGTGCCAGCAATCAAAACTACAATGAGCAGTTCTTC
CASNQNYNEQFF
>NA|TRBJ2-6|NA|TRBV7-2
TGTGCCAGCAGCTTTGCTCTCTCTGGGGCCAACGTCCTGACTTTC
CASSFALSGANVLTF
>NA|TRBJ2-2|NA|TRBV7-3
TGTGCCAGCAGCTTAAACGGGCCTTACACCGGGGAGCTGTTTTTT
CASSLNGPYTGELFF
>NA|TRBJ1-2|NA|TRBV7-2
TGTGCCAGCAAGGGGGGGGGATCTATCTATGGCTACACCTTC
CASKGGGSIYGYTF
>TRBD1|TRBJ2-7|many|TRBV6-1
TGTGCCAGCAGCTCAATTAGGTCCCCGTACGGACAGGACTACGAGCAGTACTTC
CASSSIRSPYGQDYEQYF
>NA|TRBJ2-1|NA|TRBV12-3/TRBV12-4
TGTGCCAGCAGTCCCCACACAGGGAATGAGCAGTTCTTC
CASSPHTGNEQFF
>NA|TRBJ1-4|many|TRBV19
TGTGCCAGCCGGACGGAGATAGTTGCAACTAATGAAAAACTGTTTTTT
CASRTEIVATNEKLFF
>TRBD2|TRBJ2-4|NA|TRBV7-3
TGTGCCAGCAGCTCAACCGGGACTAGCGGGAGTTTTTTCGGCAATGAGCAGTACTTC
CASSSTGTSGSFFGNEQYF
>TRBD1|TRBJ2-7|NA|TRBV7-6
TGTGCCAGCAGCTATGGACAGGGCGGCGAGCAGTACTTC
CASSYGQGGEQYF
>NA|TRBJ2-5|NA|TRBV28
TGTGCCAGCAGTTTTCTGGGGACCCTCCAAGAGACCCAGTACTTC
CASSFLGTLQETQYF
>NA|TRBJ1-1|NA|TRBV12-3/TRBV12-4
TGTGCCAGCAGTCGGGCAGGGTTAAACACTGAAGCTTTCTTT
CASSRAGLNTEAFF
>NA|TRBJ1-6|NA|TRBV6-8
TGTGCCAGCAATAGGGGACTATCGGGAGTTGTCGGGCAGTACTTT
CASNRGLSGVVGQYF
>TRBD2|TRBJ2-2|NA|TRBV10-3
TGTGCCATCCCGGGACTATACACCGGGGAGCTGTTTTTT
CAIPGLYTGELFF
>TRBD2|TRBJ2-3|NA|TRBV7-6
TGTGCCAGCAGCGACCCGACTAGCGGGAGAAGCACAGATACGCAGTATTTT
CASSDPTSGRSTDTQYF
>NA|TRBJ1-3|NA|TRBV19
TGTGCCAGTAGTATCCAAACAGGAACCTCTGGAAACACCATATATTTT
CASSIQTGTSGNTIYF
>NA|TRBJ1-5|NA|TRBV7-4
TGTGCCAGCAGCTTAGCGGACCGGAATCAGCCCCAGCATTTT
CASSLADRNQPQHF
>NA|TRBJ2-7|NA|TRBV7-4
TGTGCCAGCAGCTTAGTTGACCTTCCTTTGGGATCGGATAACTTC
CASSLVDLPLGSDNF
>NA|TRBJ2-2|NA|TRBV7-9
TGTGCCAGCAGCGTACACACTGTCACCGGGGAGCTGTTTTTT
CASSVHTVTGELFF
>TRBD1|TRBJ1-2|once|TRBV11-2
TGTGCCAGCAGCTTAGGGACAGGCAATGGCTACACCTTC
CASSLGTGNGYTF
>NA|TRBJ1-6|NA|TRBV10-1
TGCGCCAGCAGTCCGAACCGCGGGAATTCACCCCTCCACTTT
CASSPNRGNSPLHF
>NA|TRBJ2-3|NA|TRBV12-3/TRBV12-4
TGTGCCAGCAGTTTCAGGGCAGATACGCAGTATTTT
CASSFRADTQYF
>NA|TRBJ2-3|NA|TRBV10-3
TGTGCCATCAGGCCCCAGGAGGGGGGTCAGCGGGGTATAGATACGCAGTATTTT
CAIRPQEGGQRGIDTQYF
>NA|TRBJ1-2|NA|TRBV30
TGTGCCTGGACCCGATCCAACTCCTATGGCTACACCTTC
CAWTRSNSYGYTF
>NA|TRBJ2-6|few|TRBV7-6
NA
CARRVSGALRAVLRF